The rows below give T cell receptor beta chains drawn from one sample of a study of blood T cell repertoires in COVID-19. Measured with immunoSEQ multiplex PCR; TCRdb has only the in-frame clones, and not every one. The sample has about 280,000 clones, over 75% seen once. The sample was peripheral blood. These TCRs come from a man aged 50 to 60 with active or convalescent COVID-19. Both conserved end residues are part of each CDR3. Each record gives: D gene, V gene, J gene, clone size, CDR3 DNA, CDR3 protein. A D gene is named only where the DNA matches it firmly. Where a row states a size, it is once, few, many or the class of an expanded clone; other rows omit it.

TRBD2	TRBV5-6	TRBJ2-3	NA	TGTGCCAGCAGCCCGATAGCGGGGAGCACAGATACGCAGTATTTT	CASSPIAGSTDTQYF
NA	TRBV18	TRBJ1-3	NA	TGTGCCAGCTCAGAATTTCAGAGAGGGAACTCTGGAAACACCATATATTTT	CASSEFQRGNSGNTIYF
NA	TRBV11-3	TRBJ2-1	NA	TGTGCCAGCAGCTTAGGCGGGAACTACAATGAGCAGTTCTTC	CASSLGGNYNEQFF
NA	TRBV5-1	TRBJ2-5	few	TGCGCCAGCAGCTTGGTAGGGGTCGTAGAGACCCAGTACTTC	CASSLVGVVETQYF
TRBD1	TRBV5-4	TRBJ2-1	NA	TGTGCCAGCAGCTTGAAGACAGGGGTTTACAATGAGCAGTTCTTC	CASSLKTGVYNEQFF
NA	TRBV3-1/TRBV3-2	TRBJ1-1	NA	TGTGCCAGCAGCAGCAGGGTCACTGAAGCTTTCTTT	CASSSRVTEAFF
NA	TRBV28	TRBJ2-4	once	TGTGCCAGCAGTTTCCGGGGAATTCAGTACTTC	CASSFRGIQYF
TRBD1	TRBV5-1	TRBJ2-3	NA	TGCGCCAGCAGCCCCGGGACAGGGCCGTCGGGTACGCAGTATTTT	CASSPGTGPSGTQYF
NA	TRBV4-1	TRBJ1-5	NA	TGCGCCAGCAGCCAAGGCGGCGGTAGCAATCAGCCCCAGCATTTT	CASSQGGGSNQPQHF
TRBD2	TRBV5-1	TRBJ2-7	NA	TGCGCCAGCAGGGGATCTAGCGGTTCCTACGAGCAGTACTTC	CASRGSSGSYEQYF
TRBD1	TRBV27	TRBJ2-7	NA	TGTGCCAGCAGTTTAAGCGTCGGGGACAGGGGTCCCTACGAGCAGTACTTC	CASSLSVGDRGPYEQYF
TRBD1	TRBV2	TRBJ1-1	NA	TGTGCCAGTCAGGGGGATTCTGCTGAAGCTTTCTTT	CASQGDSAEAFF
TRBD2	TRBV19	TRBJ2-1	NA	TGTGCCAGTACCCCAGGGGCTAGCGGGATGGGGTACAATGAGCAGTTCTTC	CASTPGASGMGYNEQFF
TRBD1	TRBV7-9	TRBJ1-2	NA	TGTGCCAGCAGCTCCATCCTACAGGGGAACTATGGCTACACCTTC	CASSSILQGNYGYTF
NA	TRBV27	TRBJ1-2	NA	TGTGCCAGCCGATACCACGGGATGGGCTATGGCTACACCTTC	CASRYHGMGYGYTF
TRBD1	TRBV5-1	TRBJ2-5	NA	TGCGCCAGCGGCCAGGGGGAATGGGAGACCCAGTACTTC	CASGQGEWETQYF
NA	TRBV6-5	TRBJ2-3	once	TGTGCCAGCAGTTGGACTGGCACTAGCACAGATACGCAGTATTTT	CASSWTGTSTDTQYF
NA	TRBV11-2	TRBJ2-3	NA	TGTGCCAGCAGCTTAGCCCCGTATACGCAGTATTTT	CASSLAPYTQYF